This entry lists 21 T cell receptor beta chains sequenced from one sample in a study of blood T cell repertoires in COVID-19. Profiling relied on immunoSEQ multiplex PCR, and the TCRdb table lists in-frame clones only, not all of them. The repertoire includes hundreds of thousands of clones, almost 90% of them detected once, and less than 2% sits in the top ten. Sequenced material: PBMCs or T cells enriched from blood (not recorded which). These receptor sequences come from a young woman with acute COVID-19.

This chain uses TRBV5-5 with TRBJ2-2; 7 nucleotides line up with TRBD1. V shed 0 bases, J shed 2 bases, and the junction held 4 bases outside the gene matches. The CDR3 has 16 residues. CDR1 is SGHKS and CDR2 is YYEKEE in the germline V gene (reference sequence). The CDR3 nucleotides read TGTGCCAGCAGCTTGGACAGGGGCCATAACACCGGGGAGCTGTTTTTT. Protein: CASSLDRGHNTGELFF.

V is TRBV27 and J is TRBJ2-3; 10 nucleotides match TRBD2. Germline-derived CDR1 and CDR2 are MNHEY and SMNVEV (reference sequence). The CDR3 covers 16 residues. V lost 4 bases, J lost 3 bases, and 7 bases stayed unmatched. The CDR3 loop reads CASSWPTSGTTDTQYF. In DNA form, the CDR3 reads TGTGCCAGCAGTTGGCCTACTAGCGGGACGACAGATACGCAGTATTTT.

V is TRBV7-9 and J is TRBJ2-7; 9 bases agree with TRBD1. CDR1 and CDR2 from the germline V gene are SEHNR and FQNEAQ (reference sequence). V was clipped by 2 bases and J by 5 bases; unmatched bases: 10. The CDR3 is 16 amino acids. CDR3 protein: CASSLRQGTGHDEQYF. In DNA, the CDR3 is TGTGCCAGCAGCTTAAGGCAGGGGACAGGGCACGACGAGCAGTACTTC.

This chain connects TRBV30 to TRBJ1-6, with 9 positions matching TRBD1. The length of the CDR3 is 16 residues. V lost 5 bases and J lost 9; bases outside the gene matches: 14. In germline, CDR1 is GTSNPN, CDR2 SVGIG (reference sequence). The CDR3 nucleotides read TGTGCCTGGGGTCTTACCGGGACAGGGTGGCTTTCACCCCTCCACTTT. Translating it yields CAWGLTGTGWLSPLHF.

V and J are TRBV18 and TRBJ1-2; 7 bases line up with TRBD1. The CDR3 consists of 13 residues. V was pared by 6 bases and J by 3 bases, with 4 bases of the junction left unmatched. Looked up from germline, CDR1 is KGHSH and CDR2 is LQKENI. The CDR3 DNA follows: TGTGCCAGCTCTCTTGACAGGGACTATGGCTACACCTTC. Protein sequence: CASSLDRDYGYTF.

The chain joins TRBV20-1 to TRBJ1-2; perhaps TRBD1 as D (5 bases). CDR3 length: 11 residues. Germline V gene lookup returns CDR1 DFQATT and CDR2 SNEGSKA (reference sequence). V dropped 6 bases and J dropped 5 bases, with 10 bases sitting between them. The CDR3 coding sequence is TGCAGTGCGCTGGGGCAGTATGGCTACACCTTC. This translates into CSALGQYGYTF.

J is TRBJ2-5 and V is TRBV5-1, with D unclear. Trimming took 7 bases from V and 4 from J, leaving 23 bases between them. Germline CDR1 reads SGHRS; CDR2 reads YFSETQ. The CDR3 loop spans 16 amino acids. This chain's CDR3 is CASLPLERNYGETQYF. CDR3 nucleotide sequence: TGCGCCAGCCTCCCGTTAGAGCGTAACTACGGAGAGACCCAGTACTTC. Drawing the rest from reference TRBV5-1 and TRBJ2-5, the complete variable domain is KAGVTQTPRYLIKTRGQQVTLSCSPISGHRSVSWYQQTPGQGLQFLFEYFSETQRNKGNFPGRFSGRQFSNSRSEMNVSTLELGDSALYLCASLPLERNYGETQYFGPGTRLLVL.

This clone was counted a few times. The chain recombines TRBV7-8 with TRBJ1-1; D may be TRBD1 (6 bases). Germline lookup yields CDR1 SGHVS and CDR2 FQNEAQ. The CDR3 sequence is 13 residues long. V lost 3 bases and J 4 bases, leaving 9 bases between the germline ends. The CDR3 here is CASSFQGFTEAFF. CDR3 DNA sequence: TGTGCCAGCAGCTTTCAGGGGTTCACTGAAGCTTTCTTT. Looking up the rest from reference TRBV7-8 and TRBJ1-1 gives the full variable domain: GAGVSQSPRYKVAKRGQDVALRCDPISGHVSLFWYQQALGQGPEFLTYFQNEAQLDKSGLPSDRFFAERPEGSVSTLKIQRTQQEDSAVYLCASSFQGFTEAFFGQGTRLTVV.

The J gene is TRBJ2-5, the V gene TRBV11-2; TRBD1 matches at 9 bases. The CDR3 length is 15 residues. V was clipped by 5 bases and J by 4 bases; unmatched bases: 8. CDR1 is SGHAT and CDR2 is FQNNGV in the germline V gene. The CDR3 here is CASSIRTGVRETQYF. CDR3 nucleotide sequence: TGTGCCAGCAGCATTAGGACAGGGGTGCGAGAGACCCAGTACTTC.

The gene calls are TRBV28 and TRBJ2-1; 7 nucleotides agree with TRBD1. Germline V CDR1 and CDR2: MDHEN, SYDVKM. V dropped 2 bases and J dropped 15; count of bases not matched to a gene: 4. The CDR3 has 11 residues. Written as DNA, the CDR3 is TGTGCCAGCAGTTTAGCGGACAGGAGGTTCTTC. Its translation: CASSLADRRFF. The whole variable domain, remainder taken from reference TRBV28 and TRBJ2-1, is DVKVTQSSRYLVKRTGEKVFLECVQDMDHENMFWYRQDPGLGLRLIYFSYDVKMKEKGDIPEGYSVSREKKERFSLILESASTNQTSMYLCASSLADRRFFGPGTRLTVL.

J is TRBJ1-5 and V is TRBV7-2, with 9 bases lining up with TRBD1. V shed 5 bases and J 7 bases; nucleotides not matched to a gene: 6. CDR1 and CDR2 from the germline V gene are SGHTA and FQGNSA. The CDR3 contains 14 residues. The CDR3 DNA follows: TGTGCCAGCAGCCCCCGGACAGGGGACCAGCCCCAGCATTTT. It yields the protein CASSPRTGDQPQHF.

This chain joins TRBV28 and TRBJ1-5; 9 bases fit TRBD1. V trimming: 3 bases; J trimming: 7 bases; junction bases outside the gene matches: 7. The CDR3 is 15 amino acids. Germline CDR1 MDHEN, CDR2 SYDVKM. The CDR3 is CASSFPDRGRQPQHF. The CDR3 DNA follows: TGTGCCAGCAGTTTCCCGGACAGGGGACGACAGCCCCAGCATTTT.

The chain's CDR3 is CASSPLGTGSYNEQFF. In DNA, the CDR3 is TGTGCCAGTAGTCCCCTAGGGACAGGCTCCTACAATGAGCAGTTCTTC. The chain is built from TRBV19 and TRBJ2-1, with TRBD1 identical over 8 bases. The CDR3 has 16 amino acids. The V segment lost 5 bases and the J segment 0 bases; nucleotides outside the gene matches: 6. Per germline, CDR1 LNHDA and CDR2 SQIVND (reference sequence). The variable domain in full, with the rest retrieved from reference TRBV19 and TRBJ2-1, is DGGITQSPKYLFRKEGQNVTLSCEQNLNHDAMYWYRQDPGQGLRLIYYSQIVNDFQKGDIAEGYSVSREKKESFPLTVTSAQKNPTAFYLCASSPLGTGSYNEQFFGPGTRLTVL.

The chain employs TRBV18 and TRBJ2-1; D uncertain. V lost 1 base and J 2 bases, leaving 6 bases between the germline ends. The CDR3 loop spans 14 amino acids. Germline V gene sequence: CDR1 KGHSH, CDR2 LQKENI. The CDR3 DNA follows: TGTGCCAGCTCACCACAAACTACCTACAATGAGCAGTTCTTC. Its translation is CASSPQTTYNEQFF.

The chain's CDR3 is CAWDRVYRSGNTIYF. The CDR3 DNA follows: TGTGCCTGGGACAGGGTATATCGGTCTGGAAACACCATATATTTT. The chain employs TRBV30 and TRBJ1-3; 7 positions match TRBD1. The V gene's germline CDR1 is GTSNPN and CDR2 SVGIG (reference sequence). CDR3 length: 15 residues. The J segment lost 1 base and the V segment lost 5 bases, leaving 8 bases of the junction unmatched.

There are a few counts of this clone. The chain combines TRBV19 with TRBJ2-2, with 13 bases matching TRBD2. After removal of 7 bases from V and 7 bases from J, the junction contained 6 bases not matched to a gene. The CDR3 contains 15 residues. The V gene's germline CDR1 is LNHDA and CDR2 SQIVND (reference sequence). The CDR3 DNA is TGTGCCAGTATCCTCCGGACTAGCGGGAGCGGGGAGCTGTTTTTT. Protein: CASILRTSGSGELFF.

This chain joins TRBV6-5 and TRBJ1-1, with 9 bases fitting TRBD1. With 6 bases clipped from V and 2 bases from J, the junction kept 7 bases outside the gene matches. The CDR3 spans 15 residues. The V gene's germline CDR1 is MNHEY and CDR2 SVGAGI. CDR3 loop: CASSPRDRENTEAFF. DNA of the CDR3: TGTGCCAGCAGCCCCCGGGACAGGGAAAACACTGAAGCTTTCTTT.

The chain recombines TRBV21-1 with TRBJ2-1; TRBD2 is the table's D call, not checked against the DNA. TRBV21-1 is reported as a pseudogene. The CDR3 extends over 16 amino acids. The chain's CDR3 is CASSKRLAGAYNEQFF. The CDR3 bases are TGTGCCAGCAGCAAGAGACTAGCGGGAGCTTACAATGAGCAGTTCTTC.

V gene TRBV5-6 combines with J gene TRBJ1-4; 9 bases match TRBD1. The CDR3 covers 17 residues. Germline values: CDR1 SGHDT, CDR2 YYEEEE. V gave up 4 bases and J gave up 2 bases; unmatched junction bases: 9. The CDR3 region has the DNA TGTGCCAGCAGCGCACAGGGGGCCCTCTCTACTAATGAAAAACTGTTTTTT. This encodes CASSAQGALSTNEKLFF.

The rearrangement uses TRBV30 and TRBJ1-4; 7 bases line up with TRBD1. Trimming cost V 0 bases and J 7 bases; bases outside gene matches: 5. Germline V gene sequence: CDR1 GTSNPN, CDR2 SVGIG (reference sequence). This CDR3 is 14 amino acids long. The CDR3 loop is CAWSVHRGTEKLFF. CDR3 coding DNA: TGTGCCTGGAGTGTACACAGGGGAACTGAAAAACTGTTTTTT.

The chain couples TRBV10-2 to TRBJ1-5, with D hard to call. The CDR3 has 14 residues. Trimming pared 2 bases from V and 4 bases from J, leaving 9 bases between. Germline V gene data show CDR1 as WSHSY and CDR2 as SAAADI. The CDR3 reads CASSEGGRNQPQHF. For the CDR3, the DNA is TGCGCCAGCAGTGAGGGCGGGCGGAATCAGCCCCAGCATTTT.